What follows are 31 T cell receptor beta chains derived from one specimen sequenced in a study of blood T cell repertoires in COVID-19. This table comes from immunoSEQ multiplex PCR, and its TCRdb copy is limited to in-frame clones, with some not included. The repertoire holds some 190,000 clones, with more than 75% as singletons. The material sequenced was PBMCs or T cells enriched from blood (not recorded which). All receptors derive from a woman between 45 and 60 years old with acute COVID-19.

V usage is TRBV7-6 and J usage is TRBJ2-1, with TRBD2 matching 8 bases. The V gene end was trimmed by 4 bases and the J gene end by 6 bases; junction bases not matched to a gene: 14. The CDR3 runs 17 residues. The germline CDR1 and CDR2 sequences are SGHVS and FNYEAQ. The CDR3, as DNA: TGTGCCAGCAGCTCAGCACCACGGGGGGGTAGGGGCAATGAGCAGTTCTTC. This gives the protein CASSSAPRGGRGNEQFF.

This clone was observed a few times. This chain connects TRBV6-5 to TRBJ1-6; D unclear. Germline-derived CDR1 and CDR2 are MNHEY and SVGAGI. V was clipped by 6 bases and J by 10 bases, with 19 bases between them. CDR3 length: 15 amino acids. The CDR3 bases are TGTGCCAGCAGAATCGGACCTCCGAGGGCGTCACCCCTCCACTTT. This translates into CASRIGPPRASPLHF.

The V gene is TRBV25-1, the J gene TRBJ1-3; a possible D gene is TRBD1 (5 bases). With 8 bases removed from V and 3 bases from J, the gap between germline ends came to 11 bases. The CDR3 contains 13 residues. Germline values: CDR1 MGHDK, CDR2 SYGVNS. CDR3 amino acids: CASLGRGGNTIYF. The CDR3 DNA is TGTGCCAGCTTGGGGAGGGGTGGAAACACCATATATTTT.

The CDR3 spells CASSYSIGASAEIDGGEQFF. DNA of the CDR3: TGTGCCAGCAGTTACTCGATCGGGGCTAGCGCCGAAATCGACGGGGGTGAGCAGTTCTTC. The chain uses TRBV6-2 or TRBV6-3 and TRBJ2-1, with D maybe TRBD2 (6 bases). Trimming removed 0 bases from V and 9 bases from J, with 30 bases in between. The CDR3 is 20 residues long. Germline V gene sequence: CDR1 MNHEY, CDR2 SVGEGT.

The chain uses TRBV11-3 and TRBJ1-4, with D possibly TRBD1 on 5 matching bases. Looked up from germline, CDR1 is SGHNT and CDR2 is YENEEA. The CDR3 contains 16 residues. Deletions cut 8 bases from V and 0 bases from J, with 16 bases between. CDR3 sequence (DNA): TGTGCCAGCCGAGACAGAGTAAGCGCAACTAATGAAAAACTGTTTTTT. Translation: CASRDRVSATNEKLFF. The whole variable domain, filled in from reference TRBV11-3 and TRBJ1-4, reads EAGVVQSPRYKIIEKKQPVAFWCNPISGHNTLYWYLQNLGQGPELLIRYENEEAVDDSQLPKDRFSAERLKGVDSTLKIQPAELGDSAVYLCASRDRVSATNEKLFFGSGTQLSVL.

This sequence joins TRBV27 and TRBJ1-6, with D tentatively TRBD1 (6 bases). This CDR3 has 14 amino acids. In germline, CDR1 is MNHEY, CDR2 SMNVEV (reference sequence). V shed 6 bases and J shed 8 bases, with 14 bases lying between them. Here the CDR3 reads CASRRGQTYSPLHF. CDR3 in DNA: TGTGCCAGCAGGCGTGGACAGACTTATTCACCCCTCCACTTT.

The J gene is TRBJ1-1, the V gene TRBV3-1 (or the pseudogene TRBV3-2); 7 nucleotides match TRBD1. Germline V gene lookup returns CDR1 LGHDT and CDR2 YNNKEL (reference sequence). V shed 4 bases, J shed 7 bases, and the junction held 9 bases outside the gene matches. The CDR3 is made up of 14 amino acids. The chain's CDR3 is CASSPNQGVGEAFF. CDR3 DNA sequence: TGTGCCAGCAGCCCCAATCAGGGGGTCGGTGAAGCTTTCTTT.

This clone turned up a few times. The V and J genes are TRBV10-2 and TRBJ2-3; 7 positions match TRBD2. CDR3 length: 13 amino acids. J gave up 1 base and V 11 bases, and 6 bases lay outside the gene matches. Germline assignment: CDR1 WSHSY and CDR2 SAAADI. This chain's CDR3 is CAGAGYGTDTQYF. In nucleotides, the CDR3 is TGCGCCGGAGCGGGGTATGGCACAGATACGCAGTATTTT.

V usage is TRBV12-3 or TRBV12-4 and J usage is TRBJ1-2; D gene ambiguous. The CDR3 has 12 amino acids. V was clipped by 4 bases and J by 7 bases, with 10 bases between them. The CDR3 region has the DNA TGTGCCAGCAGTTCCCAGGTATCTGGCTACACCTTC. As protein: CASSSQVSGYTF.

The J gene is TRBJ2-1, the V gene TRBV18; TRBD2 aligns across 10 bases. CDR1 and CDR2 (germline): KGHSH, LQKENI. V lost 1 base, J lost 4 bases, and 7 bases stayed unmatched. The CDR3 is made up of 17 amino acids. The CDR3 is CASSPLGTSASYNEQFF. The CDR3 bases are TGTGCCAGCTCACCACTTGGGACTAGCGCAAGTTACAATGAGCAGTTCTTC.

The table lists this clone with a few counts. This sequence joins TRBV19 and TRBJ1-3, with D perhaps matching TRBD1 (6 bases). Germline CDR1 is LNHDA and CDR2 is SQIVND (reference sequence). V was pared by 10 bases and J by 1 base, with 11 bases between. This CDR3 is built from 13 residues. In DNA form, the CDR3 reads TGTGCCACCCGGGACATTTCTGGAAACACCATATATTTT. Translating it yields CATRDISGNTIYF.

This clone is a singleton in its sample. This chain links TRBV5-8 with TRBJ2-3; 12 nucleotides match TRBD2. This CDR3 comprises 15 residues. Germline V gene sequence: CDR1 SGHTS, CDR2 YDEGEE. Trimming at V came to 7 bases and at J to 4 bases, leaving 7 bases not matched to a gene. The CDR3, as DNA: TGTGCCAGCGCTAGCGGGGGGGCCCGCTCAGATACGCAGTATTTT. It specifies CASASGGARSDTQYF.

The chain carries TRBV6-1 and TRBJ1-1, with D unclear. Deletions cut 7 bases from V and 0 bases from J, with 9 bases between. The V gene's germline CDR1 is MNHNS and CDR2 SASEGT. There are 13 residues in the CDR3. In DNA form, the CDR3 reads TGTGCCAGCACCCTAGGTATGAACACTGAAGCTTTCTTT. Protein: CASTLGMNTEAFF.

This clone was observed a handful of times. This chain links TRBV19 with TRBJ1-5, with D hard to call. Deletions cut 6 bases from V and 5 bases from J, with 14 bases between. Germline-derived CDR1 and CDR2 are LNHDA and SQIVND (reference sequence). The CDR3 is 14 amino acids. The CDR3 nucleotides read TGTGCCAGTAGATCCTCCTTGTTGTATCAGCCCCAGCATTTT. Protein sequence: CASRSSLLYQPQHF.

The chain uses TRBV7-9 and TRBJ1-1, with D perhaps matching TRBD1 (6 bases). The ends were cut back, 4 bases at V and 4 bases at J, with 13 bases in the middle. Per the germline V gene, CDR1 is SEHNR and CDR2 is FQNEAQ (reference sequence). There are 14 residues in the CDR3. CDR3 amino acids: CASSWEGGITEAFF. The CDR3 bases are TGTGCCAGCAGCTGGGAGGGGGGGATCACTGAAGCTTTCTTT.

The rearrangement uses TRBV3-1 (or the pseudogene TRBV3-2) and TRBJ2-2, with 8 bases that match TRBD1. Per germline, CDR1 LGHDT and CDR2 YNNKEL (reference sequence). The CDR3 totals 18 residues. The ends lost 5 bases at V and 2 bases at J; junction bases unmatched: 13. CDR3 nucleotides: TGTGCCAGCAGCACCCGACGACAGGGGACATCAAACACCGGGGAGCTGTTTTTT. The encoded protein is CASSTRRQGTSNTGELFF.

The J gene is TRBJ1-5, the V gene TRBV7-6, with TRBD1 matching over 7 bases. In germline, CDR1 is SGHVS, CDR2 FNYEAQ. V shed 4 bases, J shed 0 bases, and the junction held 6 bases outside the gene matches. The CDR3 spans 16 residues. The DNA for the CDR3 is TGTGCCAGCAGCTCAAGGGGGCCCGTTAGCAATCAGCCCCAGCATTTT. This codes for CASSSRGPVSNQPQHF.

The rearrangement uses TRBV9 and TRBJ2-2; D is undetermined. CDR1 and CDR2 from the germline V gene are SGDLS and YYNGEE. Trimming removed 0 bases from V and 3 bases from J, with 12 bases in between. The CDR3 is made up of 16 amino acids. The CDR3 DNA is TGTGCCAGCAGCGTAGATTCTGCTATTCACACCGGGGAGCTGTTTTTT. As protein: CASSVDSAIHTGELFF. The full variable domain, completed using reference TRBV9 and TRBJ2-2, is DSGVTQTPKHLITATGQRVTLRCSPRSGDLSVYWYQQSLDQGLQFLIQYYNGEERAKGNILERFSAQQFPDLHSELNLSSLELGDSALYFCASSVDSAIHTGELFFGEGSRLTVL.

The chain combines TRBV18 with TRBJ1-5; 11 bases line up with TRBD1. CDR1 KGHSH and CDR2 LQKENI come from the germline V gene. J was trimmed by 1 base and V by 4 bases; bases with no gene match: 12. The CDR3 totals 19 residues. The CDR3 is CASSLSPPGQGVSNQPQHF. The CDR3 nucleotides read TGTGCCAGCTCACTAAGTCCCCCGGGACAGGGGGTGAGCAATCAGCCCCAGCATTTT.

The V and J genes are TRBV6-4 and TRBJ2-3; 8 bases align to TRBD1. J was trimmed by 10 bases and V by 4 bases; bases with no gene match: 7. In germline, CDR1 is MRHNA, CDR2 SNTAGT. The CDR3 is 13 amino acids. CDR3 sequence (DNA): TGTGCCAGCAGTGCCAAAGGACAGGGAGCGCAGTATTTT. Encoded protein: CASSAKGQGAQYF.

CDR3 sequence reads: CASSLDRGHSNQPQHF. CDR3 bases: TGTGCCAGCAGCCTGGACAGGGGACATAGCAATCAGCCCCAGCATTTT. The chain employs TRBV7-2 and TRBJ1-5; 9 bases are shared with TRBD1. There are 16 residues in the CDR3. V lost 5 bases to trimming and J lost 0 bases; unmatched junction nucleotides: 5. Germline V CDR1 and CDR2: SGHTA, FQGNSA.

In this sample, this clone turned up a few times. The gene calls are TRBV27 and TRBJ2-3; 9 bases are shared with TRBD1. Germline CDR1 MNHEY, CDR2 SMNVEV (reference sequence). Losses at the gene ends were 6 bases for V and 3 bases for J; bases not matched to a gene: 13. The CDR3 consists of 17 residues. The CDR3: CASSPTDRGGFTDTQYF. In DNA, the CDR3 is TGTGCCAGCAGCCCGACCGACAGGGGGGGGTTTACAGATACGCAGTATTTT.

The count of this clone is one. The genes are TRBV11-2 and TRBJ1-5; 7 bases are a match to TRBD1. V lost 6 bases, J lost 8 bases, and 16 bases stayed unmatched. The CDR3 has 16 amino acids. Germline assignment: CDR1 SGHAT and CDR2 FQNNGV. Here the CDR3 DNA reads TGTGCCAGCAGTCAAACCGGGACAGCAATAGCTAAGCCCCAGCATTTT. It specifies CASSQTGTAIAKPQHF.

CDR3 bases: TGTGCCAGCAGCTTACTGCTTAGCGGGGGGCAGGGGGATACGCAGTATTTT. Its translation: CASSLLLSGGQGDTQYF. The V gene is TRBV7-6, the J gene TRBJ2-3, with 10 bases lining up with TRBD2. Losses at the gene ends were 2 bases for V and 6 bases for J; bases not matched to a gene: 11. This CDR3 contains 17 residues. Germline CDR1 reads SGHVS; CDR2 reads FNYEAQ.

This clone turned up a few times. The chain couples TRBV3-1 (or the pseudogene TRBV3-2) to TRBJ1-6; no firm D call. The CDR3 is made up of 14 amino acids. The V gene lost 1 base and the J gene lost 13 bases, with 14 bases spanning the gap. The germline V gene encodes CDR1 LGHDT and CDR2 YNNKEL (reference sequence). CDR3 sequence: CASSQGTLRGPLHF. The CDR3 DNA follows: TGTGCCAGCAGCCAAGGGACCCTCCGCGGGCCCCTCCACTTT.

This clone appeared once. The chain combines TRBV4-3 with TRBJ1-2; no clear D gene. In germline, CDR1 is LGHNA, CDR2 YSLEER. The CDR3 consists of 14 residues. Trimming shortened V by 0 bases and J by 1 base, and 6 bases separated the two germline ends. CDR3: CASSQELSNYGYTF. The CDR3, as DNA: TGCGCCAGCAGCCAAGAATTGAGTAACTATGGCTACACCTTC.

This clone was counted a few times. The chain employs TRBV6-5 and TRBJ1-3, with D unclear. CDR1 is MNHEY, CDR2 SVGAGI, per germline. Trimming pared 4 bases from V and 0 bases from J, leaving 13 bases between. The CDR3 is made up of 16 amino acids. This CDR3 reads CASSSSRENSGNTIYF. CDR3 DNA sequence: TGTGCCAGCAGTTCCTCCCGGGAGAACTCTGGAAACACCATATATTTT.

This clone was detected only once. The rearrangement uses TRBV18 and TRBJ2-2; perhaps TRBD2 as D (5 bases). CDR3 length equals 16 residues. Germline V CDR1 and CDR2: KGHSH, LQKENI. V was trimmed by 1 base and J by 0 bases, leaving 9 bases between them. The CDR3 loop is CASSPRAEANTGELFF. The CDR3 bases are TGTGCCAGCTCACCACGAGCGGAAGCGAACACCGGGGAGCTGTTTTTT.

This clone turned up a few times. The J gene is TRBJ2-1, the V gene TRBV5-6, with D unresolved. V lost 2 bases and J lost 2, with 11 bases in between. CDR3 length: 15 residues. Germline CDR1 SGHDT, CDR2 YYEEEE. The CDR3 region is CASSFRGLTYNEQFF. DNA for the CDR3: TGTGCCAGCAGCTTCCGAGGCCTCACCTACAATGAGCAGTTCTTC.

The chain has TRBV24-1 and TRBJ2-7; 7 bases line up with TRBD1. The CDR3 runs to 15 residues. The germline V gene encodes CDR1 KGHDR and CDR2 SFDVKD. Trimming took 5 bases from V and 2 from J; bases not matched to a gene: 8. CDR3 bases: TGTGCCACCAGTGCGGCTCGGCAGGGGGCCTACGAGCAGTACGTC. It yields the protein CATSAARQGAYEQYV.

The chain links TRBV5-1 to TRBJ1-4; no clear D gene. This CDR3 comprises 14 residues. Trimming cost V 4 bases and J 8 bases, with 15 bases left between them. The germline gives CDR1 SGHRS, CDR2 YFSETQ. The CDR3 protein is CASSLISSNEKLFF. As DNA, the CDR3 is TGCGCCAGCAGCCTCATAAGTAGCAACGAAAAACTGTTTTTT.